Here is one T cell receptor beta chain with its context. The antigen is undetermined. This specimen comes from a study of beta chain features in type 1 diabetes. Regarding the study as a whole: All four CD4+ subsets of Type 1 diabetes patients contained TCRB CDR3s that were moderately but significantly shorter.

Of the isolated RNA, all was reverse transcribed, and so the sequenced material was expressed TCRB transcripts. For naive, central memory and regulatory T cell samples, reads averaged roughly 3.6 million. Sequencing was performed with immunoSEQ multiplex PCR; in TCRdb, only in-frame clones are kept and a portion is missing. The sample includes 200,000 to 300,000 clones, 68% of them seen just once. A single heparinised blood sample, averaging around 0.11 L, was obtained per donor. CDR1 MNHEY and CDR2 SMNVEV come from the germline V gene (reference sequence). V shed 5 bases, J shed 7 bases, and the junction held 8 bases outside the gene matches. The CDR3 is 14 residues long.

The sequenced sample consisted of naive CD4+ T cells from blood. This receptor was identified in a man younger than 40 in good health. The V call is TRBV27, the J call TRBJ1-5; 7 bases are shared with TRBD1. The CDR3 sequence is CASSPRTGRQPQHF. The DNA for the CDR3 is TGTGCCAGCAGTCCAAGGACAGGACGGCAGCCCCAGCATTTT.